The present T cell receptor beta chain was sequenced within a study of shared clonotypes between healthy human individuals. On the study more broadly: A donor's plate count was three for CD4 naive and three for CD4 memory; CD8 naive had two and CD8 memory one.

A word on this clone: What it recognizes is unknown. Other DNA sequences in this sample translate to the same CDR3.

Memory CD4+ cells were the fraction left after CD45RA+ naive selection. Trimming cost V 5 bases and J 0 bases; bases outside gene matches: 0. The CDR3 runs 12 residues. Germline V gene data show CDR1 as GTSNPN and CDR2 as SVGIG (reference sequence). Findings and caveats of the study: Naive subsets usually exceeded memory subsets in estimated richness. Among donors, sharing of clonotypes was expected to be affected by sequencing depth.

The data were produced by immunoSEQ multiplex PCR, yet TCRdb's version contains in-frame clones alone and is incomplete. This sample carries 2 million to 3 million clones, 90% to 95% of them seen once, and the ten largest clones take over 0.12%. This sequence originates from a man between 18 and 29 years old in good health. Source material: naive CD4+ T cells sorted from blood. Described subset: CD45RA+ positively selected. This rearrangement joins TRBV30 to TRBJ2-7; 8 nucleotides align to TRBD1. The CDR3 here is CAWDRGSYEQYF. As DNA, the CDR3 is TGTGCCTGGGACAGGGGCTCCTACGAGCAGTACTTC. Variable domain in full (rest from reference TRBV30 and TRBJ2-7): SQTIHQWPATLVQPVGSPLSLECTVEGTSNPNLYWYRQAAGRGLQLLFYSVGIGQISSEVPQNLSASRPQDRQFILSSKKLLLSDSGFYLCAWDRGSYEQYFGPGTRLTVT.